This T cell receptor beta chain was profiled in a study of blood T cells in healthy people across ages. Study in general: Template-switching capture recovered about one barcoded beta molecule per two T cells.

The germline gives CDR1 KGHSH, CDR2 LQKENI. The CDR3 is 19 residues long. Trimming removed 6 bases at V and 1 base at J, with 25 bases between. Notes on this clonotype: Its cognate antigen is unknown.

Study results and caveats: Roughly linear age-related decline in beta diversity appeared, significant by age 40. With donor CMV status unknown, expanded clonotype changes were possibly confounded.

Using a J-beta primer mix together with a sample-barcoded 5' primer, a second PCR was run for about 6 to 12 cycles. Via MiXCR, TCRdb re-called the 5' RACE reads, giving one row per CDR3 protein. The sample contains about 640,000 distinct CDR3 sequences, under 30% of which appear only once. The study isolated at least 6 million PBMCs from each sample. The rearrangement uses TRBV18 and TRBJ2-1; possible D gene TRBD2, 6 bases. The sequenced material came from blood. The sequence was collected from a woman at least 80 years old in good health. CDR3 sequence: CASSGDFPQAIESYNEQFF. DNA for the CDR3: TGTGCCAGCTCCGGGGACTTCCCCCAAGCTATTGAGTCCTACAATGAGCAGTTCTTC.